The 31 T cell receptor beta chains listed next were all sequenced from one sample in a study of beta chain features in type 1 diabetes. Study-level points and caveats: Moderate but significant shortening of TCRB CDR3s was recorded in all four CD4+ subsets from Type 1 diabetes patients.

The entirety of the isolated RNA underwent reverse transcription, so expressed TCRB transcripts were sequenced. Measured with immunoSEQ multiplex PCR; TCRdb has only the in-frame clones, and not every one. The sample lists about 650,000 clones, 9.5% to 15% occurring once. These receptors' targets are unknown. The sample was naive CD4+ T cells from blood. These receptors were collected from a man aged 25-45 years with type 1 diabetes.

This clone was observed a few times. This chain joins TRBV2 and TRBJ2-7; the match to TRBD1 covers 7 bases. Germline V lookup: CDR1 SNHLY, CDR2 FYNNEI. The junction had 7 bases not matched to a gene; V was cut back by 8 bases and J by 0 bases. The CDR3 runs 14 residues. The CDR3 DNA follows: TGTGCCAGCCTACGGGACAGCTTCTCCTACGAGCAGTACTTC. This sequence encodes CASLRDSFSYEQYF.

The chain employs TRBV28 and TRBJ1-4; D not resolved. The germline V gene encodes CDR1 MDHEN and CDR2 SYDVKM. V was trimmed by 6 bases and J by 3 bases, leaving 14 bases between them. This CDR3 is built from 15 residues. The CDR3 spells CASSLTGSANEKLFF. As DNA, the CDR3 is TGTGCCAGCAGCCTAACGGGTTCAGCTAATGAAAAACTGTTTTTT. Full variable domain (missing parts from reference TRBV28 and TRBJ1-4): DVKVTQSSRYLVKRTGEKVFLECVQDMDHENMFWYRQDPGLGLRLIYFSYDVKMKEKGDIPEGYSVSREKKERFSLILESASTNQTSMYLCASSLTGSANEKLFFGSGTQLSVL.

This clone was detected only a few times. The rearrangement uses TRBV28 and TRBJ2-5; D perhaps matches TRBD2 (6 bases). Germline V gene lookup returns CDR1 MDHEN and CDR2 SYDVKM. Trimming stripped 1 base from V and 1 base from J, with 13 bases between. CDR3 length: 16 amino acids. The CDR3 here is CASSLSGGAIQETQYF. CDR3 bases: TGTGCCAGCAGTTTATCAGGCGGGGCGATCCAAGAGACCCAGTACTTC.

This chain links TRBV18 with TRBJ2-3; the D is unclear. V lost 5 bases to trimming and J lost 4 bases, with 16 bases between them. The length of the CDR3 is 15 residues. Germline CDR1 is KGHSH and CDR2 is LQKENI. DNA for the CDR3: TGTGCCAGCTCATCTACACCCCCTGGCGCAGATACGCAGTATTTT. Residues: CASSSTPPGADTQYF.

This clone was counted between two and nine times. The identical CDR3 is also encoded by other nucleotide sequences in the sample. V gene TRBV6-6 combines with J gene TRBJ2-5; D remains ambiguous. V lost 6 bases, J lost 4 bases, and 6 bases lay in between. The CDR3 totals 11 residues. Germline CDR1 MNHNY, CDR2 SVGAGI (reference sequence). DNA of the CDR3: TGTGCCAGCAGCCCAGGAGAGACCCAGTACTTC. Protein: CASSPGETQYF.

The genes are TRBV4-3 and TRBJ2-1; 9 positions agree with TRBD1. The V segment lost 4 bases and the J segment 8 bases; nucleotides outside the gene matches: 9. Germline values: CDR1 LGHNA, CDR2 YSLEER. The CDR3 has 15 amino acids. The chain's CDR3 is CASSRRTGVIDEQFF. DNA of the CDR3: TGCGCCAGCAGCCGAAGGACAGGGGTGATCGATGAGCAGTTCTTC.

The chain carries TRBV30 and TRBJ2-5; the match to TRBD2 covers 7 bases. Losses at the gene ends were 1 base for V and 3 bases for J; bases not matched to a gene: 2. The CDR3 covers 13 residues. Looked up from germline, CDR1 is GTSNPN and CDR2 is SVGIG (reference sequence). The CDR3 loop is CAWSGGREETQYF. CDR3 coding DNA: TGTGCCTGGAGTGGGGGGAGGGAAGAGACCCAGTACTTC.

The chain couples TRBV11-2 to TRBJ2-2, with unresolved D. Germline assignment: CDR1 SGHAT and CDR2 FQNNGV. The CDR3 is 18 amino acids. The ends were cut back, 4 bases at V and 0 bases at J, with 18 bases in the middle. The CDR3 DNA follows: TGTGCCAGCAGCTCCCCCGGACGCGTGTTCGCGAACACCGGGGAGCTGTTTTTT. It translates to CASSSPGRVFANTGELFF.

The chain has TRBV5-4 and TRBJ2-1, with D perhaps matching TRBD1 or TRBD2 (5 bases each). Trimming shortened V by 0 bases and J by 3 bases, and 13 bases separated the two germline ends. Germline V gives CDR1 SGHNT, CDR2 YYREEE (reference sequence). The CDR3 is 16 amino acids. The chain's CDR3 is CASSLVSGRDYNEQFF. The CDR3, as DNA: TGTGCCAGCAGCTTGGTCTCGGGACGGGACTACAATGAGCAGTTCTTC.

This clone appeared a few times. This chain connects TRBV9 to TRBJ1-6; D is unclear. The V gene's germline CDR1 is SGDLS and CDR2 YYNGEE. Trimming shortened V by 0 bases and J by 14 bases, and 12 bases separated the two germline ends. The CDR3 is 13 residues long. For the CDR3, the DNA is TGTGCCAGCAGCGTAGCTGAAGGGCCCACCCTCCACTTT. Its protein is CASSVAEGPTLHF.

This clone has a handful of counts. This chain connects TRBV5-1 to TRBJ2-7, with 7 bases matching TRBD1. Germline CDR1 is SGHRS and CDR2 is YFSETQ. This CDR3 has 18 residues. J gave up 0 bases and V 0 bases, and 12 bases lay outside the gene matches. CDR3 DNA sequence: TGCGCCAGCAGCTTGGCCCTGGGGACGGCAGGGGGCTCCTACGAGCAGTACTTC. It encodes CASSLALGTAGGSYEQYF.

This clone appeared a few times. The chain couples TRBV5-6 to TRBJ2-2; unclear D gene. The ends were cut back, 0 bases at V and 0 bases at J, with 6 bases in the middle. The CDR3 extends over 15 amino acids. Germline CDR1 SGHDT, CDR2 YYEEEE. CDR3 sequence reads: CASSLGQPNTGELFF. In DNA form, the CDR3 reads TGTGCCAGCAGCTTGGGTCAGCCGAACACCGGGGAGCTGTTTTTT. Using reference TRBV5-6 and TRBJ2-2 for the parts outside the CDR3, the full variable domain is DAGVTQSPTHLIKTRGQQVTLRCSPKSGHDTVSWYQQALGQGPQFIFQYYEEEERQRGNFPDRFSGHQFPNYSSELNVNALLLGDSALYLCASSLGQPNTGELFFGEGSRLTVL.

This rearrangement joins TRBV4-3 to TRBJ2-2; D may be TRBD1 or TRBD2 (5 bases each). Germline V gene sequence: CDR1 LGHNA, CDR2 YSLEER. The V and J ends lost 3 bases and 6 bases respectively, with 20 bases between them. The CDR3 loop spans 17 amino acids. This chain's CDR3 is CASSHVRQGADPGELFF. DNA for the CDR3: TGCGCCAGCAGCCACGTTCGGCAGGGAGCCGATCCCGGGGAGCTGTTTTTT.

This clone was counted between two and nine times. Written as DNA, the CDR3 is TGCGCCAGCAGCTATTTACAGGGAAATGAGCAGTTCTTC. Residues: CASSYLQGNEQFF. J is TRBJ2-1 and V is TRBV4-3; TRBD1 might be the D (6 bases). Germline lookup yields CDR1 LGHNA and CDR2 YSLEER. Between the trimmed V and J ends, which lost 5 bases and 7 bases, there was a span of 12 bases. The CDR3 has 13 amino acids.

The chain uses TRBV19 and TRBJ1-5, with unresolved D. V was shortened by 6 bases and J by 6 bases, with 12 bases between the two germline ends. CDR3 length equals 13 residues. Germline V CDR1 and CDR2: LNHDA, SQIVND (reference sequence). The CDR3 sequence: CASRFSEGQPQHF. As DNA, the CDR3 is TGTGCCAGTAGATTCTCCGAGGGTCAGCCCCAGCATTTT.

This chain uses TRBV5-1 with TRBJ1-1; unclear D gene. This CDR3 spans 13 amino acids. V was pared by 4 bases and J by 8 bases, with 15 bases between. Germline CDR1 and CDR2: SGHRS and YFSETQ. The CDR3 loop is CASSPSGPREAFF. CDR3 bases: TGCGCCAGCAGCCCCTCCGGGCCCAGGGAAGCTTTCTTT.

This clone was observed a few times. The CDR3 nucleotides are TGTGCCAGCAGCCCCTACGACAGGCCTCGAGCTTTCTTT. It encodes CASSPYDRPRAFF. The V call is TRBV7-2, the J call TRBJ1-1; maybe TRBD1 (6 bases). With 5 bases removed from V and 10 bases from J, the gap between germline ends came to 17 bases. Germline loops: CDR1 SGHTA, CDR2 FQGNSA. There are 13 residues in the CDR3. Full variable domain (outside the CDR3, taken from reference TRBV7-2 and TRBJ1-1): GAGVSQSPSNKVTEKGKDVELRCDPISGHTALYWYRQSLGQGLEFLIYFQGNSAPDKSGLPSDRFSAERTGGSVSTLTIQRTQQEDSAVYLCASSPYDRPRAFFGQGTRLTVV.

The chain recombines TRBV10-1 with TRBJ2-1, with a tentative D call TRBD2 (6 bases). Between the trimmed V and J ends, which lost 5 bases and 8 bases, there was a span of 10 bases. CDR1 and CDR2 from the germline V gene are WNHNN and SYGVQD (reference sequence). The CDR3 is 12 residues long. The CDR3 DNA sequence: TGCGCCAGCAGTCCCTGGGGGGATGAGCAGTTCTTC. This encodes CASSPWGDEQFF.

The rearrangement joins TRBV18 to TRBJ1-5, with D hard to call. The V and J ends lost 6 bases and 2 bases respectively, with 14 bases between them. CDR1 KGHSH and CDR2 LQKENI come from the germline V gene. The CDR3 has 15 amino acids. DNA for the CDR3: TGTGCCAGCTCCCCCGGGCCCGGCGGCAATCAGCCCCAGCATTTT. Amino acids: CASSPGPGGNQPQHF.

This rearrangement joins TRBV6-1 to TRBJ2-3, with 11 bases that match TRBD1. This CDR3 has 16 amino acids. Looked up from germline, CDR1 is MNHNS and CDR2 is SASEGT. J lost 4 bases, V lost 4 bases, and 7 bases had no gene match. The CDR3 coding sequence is TGTGCCAGCAGTGGAGGACAGGGGGCAATGGCAGATACGCAGTATTTT. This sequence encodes CASSGGQGAMADTQYF.

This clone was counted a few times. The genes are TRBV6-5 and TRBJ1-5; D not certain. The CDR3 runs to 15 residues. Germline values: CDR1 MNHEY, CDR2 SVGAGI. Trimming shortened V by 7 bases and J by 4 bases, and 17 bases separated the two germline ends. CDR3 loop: CASNPTRTGNQPQHF. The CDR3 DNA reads TGTGCCAGCAACCCAACACGGACGGGTAATCAGCCCCAGCATTTT.

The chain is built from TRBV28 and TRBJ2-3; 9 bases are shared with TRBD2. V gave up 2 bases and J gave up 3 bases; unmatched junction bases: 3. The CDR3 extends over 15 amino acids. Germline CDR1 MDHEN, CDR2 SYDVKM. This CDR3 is CASSLPGLATDTQYF. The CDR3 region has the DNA TGTGCCAGCAGTTTACCGGGACTAGCAACAGATACGCAGTATTTT. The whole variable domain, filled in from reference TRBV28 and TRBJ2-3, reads DVKVTQSSRYLVKRTGEKVFLECVQDMDHENMFWYRQDPGLGLRLIYFSYDVKMKEKGDIPEGYSVSREKKERFSLILESASTNQTSMYLCASSLPGLATDTQYFGPGTRLTVL.

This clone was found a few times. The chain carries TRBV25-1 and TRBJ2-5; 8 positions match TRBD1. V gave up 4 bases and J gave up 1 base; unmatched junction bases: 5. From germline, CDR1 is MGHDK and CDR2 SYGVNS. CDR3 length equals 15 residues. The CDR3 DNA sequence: TGTGCCAGCAGTGGCACAGGGGGTGGCCAAGAGACCCAGTACTTC. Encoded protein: CASSGTGGGQETQYF.

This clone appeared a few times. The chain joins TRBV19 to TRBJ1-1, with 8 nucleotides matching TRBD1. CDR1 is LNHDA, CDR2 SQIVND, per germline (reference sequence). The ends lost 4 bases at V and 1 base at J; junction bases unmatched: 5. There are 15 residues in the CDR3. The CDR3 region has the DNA TGTGCCAGTAGTACAGGACAGGGAACGAACACTGAAGCTTTCTTT. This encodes CASSTGQGTNTEAFF.

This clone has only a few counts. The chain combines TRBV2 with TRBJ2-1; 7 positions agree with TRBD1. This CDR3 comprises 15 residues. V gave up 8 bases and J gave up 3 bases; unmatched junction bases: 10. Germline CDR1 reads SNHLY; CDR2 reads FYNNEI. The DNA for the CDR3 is TGTGCCAGCTGCCAACCGGGACAGCACTACAATGAGCAGTTCTTC. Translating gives CASCQPGQHYNEQFF.

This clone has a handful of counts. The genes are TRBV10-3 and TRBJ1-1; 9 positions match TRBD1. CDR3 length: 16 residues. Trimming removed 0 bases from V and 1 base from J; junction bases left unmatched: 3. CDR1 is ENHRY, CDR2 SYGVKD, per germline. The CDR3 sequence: CAISESLGQGNTEAFF. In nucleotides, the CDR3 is TGTGCCATCAGTGAGTCGCTGGGACAGGGGAACACTGAAGCTTTCTTT.

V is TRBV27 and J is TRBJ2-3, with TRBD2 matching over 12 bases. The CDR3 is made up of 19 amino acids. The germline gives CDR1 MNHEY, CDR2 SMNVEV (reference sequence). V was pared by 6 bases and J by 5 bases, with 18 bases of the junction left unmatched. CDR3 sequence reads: CASRWASGGAVESGDTQYF. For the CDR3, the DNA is TGTGCCAGCAGATGGGCTAGCGGGGGGGCAGTGGAATCGGGAGATACGCAGTATTTT.

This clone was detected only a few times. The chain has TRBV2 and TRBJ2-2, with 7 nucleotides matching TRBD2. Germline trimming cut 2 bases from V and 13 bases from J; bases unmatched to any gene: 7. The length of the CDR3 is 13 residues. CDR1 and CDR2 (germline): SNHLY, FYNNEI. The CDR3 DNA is TGTGCCAGCAGTGAAACGTTCGGGAGGTCGCTGTTTTTT. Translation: CASSETFGRSLFF. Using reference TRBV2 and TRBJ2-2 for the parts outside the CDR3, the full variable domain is EPEVTQTPSHQVTQMGQEVILRCVPISNHLYFYWYRQILGQKVEFLVSFYNNEISEKSEIFDDQFSVERPDGSNFTLKIRSTKLEDSAMYFCASSETFGRSLFFGEGSRLTVL.

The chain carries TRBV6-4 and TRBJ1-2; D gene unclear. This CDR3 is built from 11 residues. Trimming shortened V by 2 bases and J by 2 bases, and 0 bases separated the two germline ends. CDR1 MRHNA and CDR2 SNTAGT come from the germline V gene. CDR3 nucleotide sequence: TGTGCCAGCAGTGACAACTATGGCTACACCTTC. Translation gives CASSDNYGYTF.

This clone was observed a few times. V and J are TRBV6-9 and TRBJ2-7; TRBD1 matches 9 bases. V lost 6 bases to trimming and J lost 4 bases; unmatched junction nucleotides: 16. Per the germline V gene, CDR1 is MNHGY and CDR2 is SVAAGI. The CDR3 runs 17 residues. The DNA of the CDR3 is TGTGCCAGCAGCGCCGCTGGGGACAGGGCTGTTTCTTACGAGCAGTACTTC. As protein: CASSAAGDRAVSYEQYF.

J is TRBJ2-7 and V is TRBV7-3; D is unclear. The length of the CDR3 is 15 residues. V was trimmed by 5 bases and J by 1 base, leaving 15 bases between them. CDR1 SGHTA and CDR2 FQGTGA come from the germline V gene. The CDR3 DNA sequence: TGTGCCAGCAGCCAAGGACCCCCAGGATCCTACGAGCAGTACTTC. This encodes CASSQGPPGSYEQYF.